This T cell receptor beta chain was documented in a study of molecular identifiers for immune sequencing clone quantification. Methods described previously were used for bulk TCR libraries, and listed TCR primers were applied. MiXCR, run by TCRdb on the PCR reads, gives a single entry per CDR3 protein. There are fewer than 350,000 distinct CDR3 sequences in the sample; about a fifth occur only once, and 0.81% lies in the top ten. The naive CD8 libraries originated from between roughly 20,000 and 1,000,000 sorted cells and drew on 10%, 30% or 50% RNA. Sorting defined naive CD8 T cells as CD8+CD4-CCR7+CD45RA+. The study, taken as a whole, reports: In CMV-specific effectors, clones above 20 copies held over 98% of molecules; naive, under 1%.

J gave up 4 bases and V 2 bases, and 4 bases lay outside the gene matches. This CDR3 has 15 residues. Per germline, CDR1 SEHNR and CDR2 FQNEAQ (reference sequence). At least ten counts were recorded for this clonotype. The antigen is undetermined. The rearrangement links TRBV7-9 to TRBJ2-3; the match to TRBD1 covers 9 bases. The sequencing sample was made of naive CD8+ T cells from blood, with Jurkat cell RNA spiked in. Subset denoted: FACS-sorted CD8+CD4-CCR7+CD45RA+ naive T cells. The TCR was taken from a human donor in good health. Some libraries in this study had Jurkat cell RNA spiked in. The CDR3 region has the DNA TGTGCCAGCAGCTTAACAGGGGGCGGATCAGATACGCAGTATTTT. It encodes CASSLTGGGSDTQYF.